This T cell receptor beta chain was found in a study of OX40 agonist ivuxolimab in advanced cancers. Study conclusions and caveats: Averaged across samples, CD8+ T cells carried more expanded clones than CD4+ did. Clonal expansion from baseline to week 6 occurred in both CD4+ and CD8+ T cells. Some of the nonresponding patients also showed low levels of normalized T-cell clonal expansion.

Profiling relied on immunoSEQ multiplex PCR, and the TCRdb table lists in-frame clones only, not all of them. This table holds about 110,000 clones, around 93% found once. The CDR3 loop spans 15 amino acids. Germline lookup yields CDR1 LNHDA and CDR2 SQIVND (reference sequence). V was clipped by 3 bases and J by 0 bases, with 8 bases between them. As concerns this clone: What it binds is unknown.

Prior autoimmune disease or systemic immunosuppression barred patients. Material: CD4+ or CD8+ T cells sorted from blood, obtained in a trial of the OX40 agonist ivuxolimab. The chain employs TRBV19 and TRBJ1-4; no reliable D call. The TCR originated in an adult with an advanced solid tumor such as melanoma, head and neck, liver or kidney cancer. CDR3 sequence reads: CASSIGGTTNEKLFF. The CDR3, as DNA: TGTGCCAGTAGTATCGGCGGGACAACTAATGAAAAACTGTTTTTT.